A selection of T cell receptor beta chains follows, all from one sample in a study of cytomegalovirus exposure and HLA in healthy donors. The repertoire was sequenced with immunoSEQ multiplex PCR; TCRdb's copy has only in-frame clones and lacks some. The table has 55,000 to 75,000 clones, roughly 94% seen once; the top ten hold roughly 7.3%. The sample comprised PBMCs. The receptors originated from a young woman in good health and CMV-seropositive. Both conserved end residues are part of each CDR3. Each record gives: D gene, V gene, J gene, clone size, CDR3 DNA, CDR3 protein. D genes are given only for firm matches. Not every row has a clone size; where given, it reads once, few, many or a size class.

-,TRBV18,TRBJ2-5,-,TGTGCCAGCTCACTCAGGGGGGAAGAGACCCAGTACTTC,CASSLRGEETQYF
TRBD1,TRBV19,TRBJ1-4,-,TGTGCCAGTAGTCCCGGACAGGGGGAAATTGGAAAACTGTTTTTT,CASSPGQGEIGKLFF
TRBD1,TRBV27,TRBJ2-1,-,TGTGCCAGCAGGAGGGGGCCCAAATACAATGAGCAGTTCTTC,CASRRGPKYNEQFF
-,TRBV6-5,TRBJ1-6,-,TGTGCCAGCAGTTACTCTGCAGGGTCAATTAATTCACCCCTCCACTTT,CASSYSAGSINSPLHF
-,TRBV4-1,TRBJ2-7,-,TGCGCCAGCAGCCAAGATCCTCCCGGACACGAAACCTTTTACGAGCAGTACTTC,CASSQDPPGHETFYEQYF
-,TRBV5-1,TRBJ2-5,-,TGCGCCAGCAGCTTACCACAGGGAGATCAAGAGACCCAGTACTTC,CASSLPQGDQETQYF
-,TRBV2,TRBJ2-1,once,TGTGCCACCCTATCACGGGGGACCGTTGGGGAGCAGTTCTTC,CATLSRGTVGEQFF
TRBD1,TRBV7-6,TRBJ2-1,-,TGTGCCAGCAGCCTACTGGGACAGAACAATGAGCAGTTCTTC,CASSLLGQNNEQFF
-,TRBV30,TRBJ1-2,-,TGTGCCTGGAGTCACAGCCGGGGCAGGGGAGTGGAGGGCTACACCTTC,CAWSHSRGRGVEGYTF
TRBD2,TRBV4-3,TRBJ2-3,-,TGCGCCAGCAGACGCGTACTAGCGGGGGGAGGGAGCACAGATACGCAGTATTTT,CASRRVLAGGGSTDTQYF
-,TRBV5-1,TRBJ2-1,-,TGCGCCAGCAGCAGAGGGGGAAGCTCCTACAATGAGCAGTTCTTC,CASSRGGSSYNEQFF
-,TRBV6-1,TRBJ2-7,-,TGTGCCAGCAGTGGTTACCTGCAGGGCCCGGCCGGTCTCTTCCACTACGAGCAGTACTTC,CASSGYLQGPAGLFHYEQYF
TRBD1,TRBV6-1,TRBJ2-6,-,TGTGCCAGCACTCGAGACAGGGGTGGGGCCAACGTCCTGACTTTC,CASTRDRGGANVLTF
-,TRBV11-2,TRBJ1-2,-,TGTGCCAGCAGCCCCCCAGGGGCCAACTATGGCTACACCTTC,CASSPPGANYGYTF
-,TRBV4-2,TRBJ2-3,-,TGTGCCAGCAGCCAAGTTGGATCCGGAGGGAATACAGATACGCAGTATTTT,CASSQVGSGGNTDTQYF
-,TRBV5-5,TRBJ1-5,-,TGTGCCAGCAGCTTGAAACAGTCTAGCAATCAGCCCCAGCATTTT,CASSLKQSSNQPQHF
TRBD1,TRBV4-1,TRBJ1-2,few,TGCGCCAGCAGCCCGGGACAGGGTGACGGCTACACCTTC,CASSPGQGDGYTF
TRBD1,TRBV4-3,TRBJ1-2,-,TGCGCCAGCAGCCAAGTCCGACAGGGGGGTGGCTACACCTTC,CASSQVRQGGGYTF
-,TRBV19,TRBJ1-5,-,TGTGCCAGTAGTATCCCCTTATGGGGGGGCGGTCAGCCCCAGCATTTT,CASSIPLWGGGQPQHF
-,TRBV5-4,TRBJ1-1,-,TGTGCCAGCAGCTTGGCAGGGTGGTACACTGAAGCTTTCTTT,CASSLAGWYTEAFF
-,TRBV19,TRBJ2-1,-,TGTGCCAGTAGGCGACATAGTGATCAACGGGATAGGCCCAATGAGCAGTTCTTC,CASRRHSDQRDRPNEQFF
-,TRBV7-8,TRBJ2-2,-,TGTGCCAGCAGCTTAGCCGCCGGGGAGCTGTTTTTT,CASSLAAGELFF
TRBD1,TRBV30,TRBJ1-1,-,TGTGCCTGGGAAGACAGGGGTGGCACTGAAGCTTTCTTT,CAWEDRGGTEAFF
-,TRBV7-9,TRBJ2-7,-,TGTGCCAGCAGCTTAGGCGGAACCTCCTACGAGCAGTACTTC,CASSLGGTSYEQYF
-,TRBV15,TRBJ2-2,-,TGTGCCACCAGCGATAACCTACGAGCCGGGGAGCTGTTTTTT,CATSDNLRAGELFF
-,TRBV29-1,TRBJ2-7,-,TGCAGCGTTAGGGCGGGTTACGAGCAGTACTTC,CSVRAGYEQYF
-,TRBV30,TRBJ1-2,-,TGTGCCTGGAGTGTTCAGGGAGGCCATGGCTACACCTTC,CAWSVQGGHGYTF
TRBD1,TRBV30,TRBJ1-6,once,TGTGCCTGGAGTCTACAGGGGTCGATAACCCTCCACTTT,CAWSLQGSITLHF
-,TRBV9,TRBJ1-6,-,TGTGCCAGCAGCGCTTCCAGGTCCAGCTCCTATAATTCACCCCTCCACTTT,CASSASRSSSYNSPLHF
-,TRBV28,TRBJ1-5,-,TGTGCCAGCAGTTTGGGGGCGCAGGCAGCAGGCAATCAGCCCCAGCATTTT,CASSLGAQAAGNQPQHF
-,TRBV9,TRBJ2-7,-,TGTGCCAGCAGCAAACTCAGTCGGGACGAGCAGTACTTC,CASSKLSRDEQYF
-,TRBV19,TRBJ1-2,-,TGTGCCAGTACTCGAAGACAGGCGGCTAACTATGGCTACACCTTC,CASTRRQAANYGYTF
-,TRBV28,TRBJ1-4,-,TGTGCCAGCAGTTTAAACCCCTTGGCAGGGCTTAATGAAAAACTGTTTTTT,CASSLNPLAGLNEKLFF
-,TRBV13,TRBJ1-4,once,TGTGCCAGCAGCACCAGGGCGACTAATGAAAAACTGTTTTTT,CASSTRATNEKLFF
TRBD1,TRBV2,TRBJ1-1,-,TGTGCCACCGGACAGGGGGGGAACACTGAAGCTTTCTTT,CATGQGGNTEAFF
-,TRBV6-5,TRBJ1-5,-,TGTGCCAGCAGTCTGGGGCGTGGGCCCCAGCATTTT,CASSLGRGPQHF
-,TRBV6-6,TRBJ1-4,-,TGTGCCAGCAGCCCCGTCGGTAATGAAAAACTGTTTTTT,CASSPVGNEKLFF
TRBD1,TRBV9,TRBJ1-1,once,TGTGCCAGCAGAGACCACAGGGGGGGTAACACTGAAGCTTTCTTT,CASRDHRGGNTEAFF
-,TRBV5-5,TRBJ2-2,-,TGTGCCAGCAGCATCCCCGGGGGCACCGGGGAGCTGTTTTTT,CASSIPGGTGELFF
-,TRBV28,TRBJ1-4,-,TGTGCCAGCAGTTTAGAGATTTCGTATGAAAAACTGTTTTTT,CASSLEISYEKLFF